The entry below gives a single TCR beta chain sequence along with its context. Original analysis: Amplification of reference gene primers provided the estimated nucleated cell counts. Assay used: immunoSEQ multiplex PCR; TCRdb lists only in-frame clones, some missing. Clone size and the V and J calls come from that table; the DNA yielded D and trimming. The sample carries 55,000 to 80,000 clones, around 83% recorded once. The data were taken from a study of blood T cell repertoires in COVID-19. CDR3 length equals 16 residues. V shed 5 bases, J shed 4 bases, and the junction held 11 bases outside the gene matches. Germline V CDR1 and CDR2: MDHEN, SYDVKM.

The rearrangement links TRBV28 to TRBJ2-7, with TRBD2 matching 10 bases. Sequencing input: peripheral blood. The sequence was collected from a middle-aged man with active COVID-19. CDR3 bases: TGTGCCAGCAGTCCACACGGGGCTAGCGGGAGTTACGAGCAGTACTTC. Translation gives CASSPHGASGSYEQYF.